The 31 T cell receptor beta chains below were found in one sample sequenced in a study of metastatic and nonmetastatic thyroid tumors. Via MiXCR, TCRdb re-called the PCR reads. The sample shows 15,000 to 25,000 clones, approximately 22% of them seen only once. Every patient was untreated before thyroid surgery. Material for sequencing was tumor tissue. Every receptor here comes from a male donor with papillary thyroid cancer or a benign thyroid nodule (not recorded which). Some clones in this sample may be carry-over from other donors' samples.

By frequency in the sample, this clone is medium-sized. CDR3 DNA sequence: TGTGCCAGCAGCCAGACAGGGAGTTATGGCTACACCTTC. It encodes CASSQTGSYGYTF. The genes are TRBV7-3 and TRBJ1-2; 7 nucleotides agree with TRBD1. V shed 5 bases and J 5 bases; nucleotides not matched to a gene: 5. In germline, CDR1 is SGHTA, CDR2 FQGTGA. The CDR3 is 13 amino acids.

This clone was seen repeatedly, ten times or more. The chain is built from TRBV19 and TRBJ2-4, with a possible D match to TRBD1 (5 bases). Germline CDR1 is LNHDA and CDR2 is SQIVND (reference sequence). V shed 5 bases and J shed 2 bases, with 16 bases lying between them. CDR3 length: 16 residues. Here the CDR3 reads CASSRQTQGPKNIQYF. In nucleotides, the CDR3 is TGTGCCAGTAGTCGACAGACCCAAGGGCCCAAAAACATTCAGTACTTC.

This clone was recorded many times. The chain has TRBV24-1 and TRBJ1-5, with unresolved D. The CDR3 has 14 residues. Germline-derived CDR1 and CDR2 are KGHDR and SFDVKD. Trimming removed 1 base at V and 3 bases at J, with 6 bases between. CDR3 DNA: TGTGCCACCAGTGATTTCACCAACAATCAGCCCCAGCATTTT. Its translation is CATSDFTNNQPQHF.

There are many counts of this clone. The chain has TRBV6-1 and TRBJ1-5; D unresolved. V lost 6 bases and J lost 4, with 22 bases in between. The CDR3 covers 17 residues. Germline lookup yields CDR1 MNHNS and CDR2 SASEGT. DNA for the CDR3: TGTGCCAGCAGGGAGGATCGCCCGGTGTTCGGAAATCAGCCCCAGCATTTT. It codes for CASREDRPVFGNQPQHF.

The genes are TRBV6-1 and TRBJ2-7; 7 bases line up with TRBD1. The germline CDR1 and CDR2 sequences are MNHNS and SASEGT. The CDR3 length is 15 residues. The trim removed 6 bases at V and 0 bases at J, leaving 8 bases unmatched. CDR3 protein: CASRNSGQSSYEQYF. CDR3 nucleotides: TGTGCCAGCAGGAATTCGGGACAGAGCTCCTACGAGCAGTACTTC.

Within the sample, this clone is medium-sized (0.01 to 0.1%). This sequence joins TRBV12-3 or TRBV12-4 and TRBJ2-1; 7 positions match TRBD1. Losses at the gene ends were 10 bases for V and 7 bases for J; bases not matched to a gene: 7. This CDR3 has 12 residues. The CDR3: CATRTGGNEQFF. Here the CDR3 DNA reads TGTGCCACCCGGACAGGCGGAAATGAGCAGTTCTTC.

V gene TRBV19 combines with J gene TRBJ2-7; 10 nucleotides agree with TRBD1. This CDR3 has 14 amino acids. J gave up 6 bases and V 5 bases, and 7 bases lay outside the gene matches. Germline V gene lookup returns CDR1 LNHDA and CDR2 SQIVND (reference sequence). CDR3 sequence reads: CASSPRDRGPEQYF. The CDR3 DNA follows: TGTGCCAGTAGTCCCCGGGACAGGGGTCCCGAGCAGTACTTC.

Ten or more counts support this clone. CDR3 amino acids: CASSEFGRGLAGDEQFF. CDR3 in DNA: TGTGCCAGCAGTGAGTTCGGCCGGGGGCTAGCGGGAGATGAGCAGTTCTTC. The chain has TRBV2 and TRBJ2-1, with 10 bases identical to TRBD2. Germline CDR1 reads SNHLY; CDR2 reads FYNNEI. V gave up 3 bases and J gave up 8 bases; unmatched junction bases: 13. The CDR3 is 17 amino acids.

This clone is judged medium-sized (0.01 to 0.1%). This rearrangement joins TRBV7-3 to TRBJ2-1; D remains unclear. The CDR3 spans 15 residues. With 5 bases removed from V and 4 bases from J, the gap between germline ends came to 15 bases. CDR1 is SGHTA, CDR2 FQGTGA, per germline. CDR3 DNA sequence: TGTGCCAGCAGCCCCACTGTGGGTCCTTACAATGAGCAGTTCTTC. Translation: CASSPTVGPYNEQFF.

This clone has a count of ten or more. The V gene is TRBV20-1, the J gene TRBJ1-2; D gene unclear. V shed 6 bases and J shed 2 bases, with 13 bases lying between them. Germline V gene data show CDR1 as DFQATT and CDR2 as SNEGSKA (reference sequence). The CDR3 length is 13 residues. CDR3 bases: TGCAGTGCCTCTATAACAGAGAACTATGGCTACACCTTC. Encoded protein: CSASITENYGYTF.

The sample holds a few counts of this clone. Other DNA sequences in this sample translate to the same CDR3. V and J are TRBV5-1 and TRBJ2-3; 10 bases agree with TRBD2. The CDR3 spans 15 residues. The J segment lost 2 bases and the V segment lost 1 base, leaving 1 base of the junction unmatched. Germline loops: CDR1 SGHRS, CDR2 YFSETQ. CDR3 nucleotide sequence: TGCGCCAGCAGCTTGACTAGCGGGATCACAGATACGCAGTATTTT. Amino acid sequence: CASSLTSGITDTQYF.

This clone was seen ten or more times. The chain links TRBV10-2 to TRBJ1-5; the D gene is possibly TRBD1 (5 bases). This CDR3 comprises 13 residues. Between the trimmed V and J ends, which lost 8 bases and 4 bases, there was a span of 12 bases. From germline, CDR1 is WSHSY and CDR2 SAAADI. CDR3 sequence: CASCRQFNQPQHF. In DNA form, the CDR3 reads TGCGCCAGCTGCCGACAGTTTAATCAGCCCCAGCATTTT.

The chain is built from TRBV24-1 and TRBJ2-2, with TRBD2 as a possible D gene (6 bases). V was pared by 3 bases and J by 4 bases, with 11 bases between. The CDR3 is 15 residues long. The V gene's germline CDR1 is KGHDR and CDR2 SFDVKD. The CDR3 DNA reads as TGTGCCACCAGTGATGGGGGAGGAGTCACCGGGGAGCTGTTTTTT. Its protein product is CATSDGGGVTGELFF.

This clone was recorded a few times. Because it lacks the conserved phenylalanine or tryptophan at the end, this CDR3 is likely a read error. This chain links TRBV28 with TRBJ2-4; 7 bases fit TRBD2. The end of the DNA is better explained by TRBJ2-1, so the J call may be wrong. The CDR3 sequence is 15 residues long. The germline V gene has CDR1 MDHEN and CDR2 SYDVKM. CDR3 sequence: CASKTLAGESNEQFY. CDR3 nucleotides: TGTGCCAGCAAAACACTCGCGGGAGAATCCAATGAGCAGTTCTAC.

This clone appeared many times. The chain joins TRBV2 to TRBJ2-1, with TRBD2 identical over 7 bases. Trimming removed 7 bases from V and 2 bases from J; junction bases left unmatched: 8. The CDR3 contains 15 residues. Germline lookup yields CDR1 SNHLY and CDR2 FYNNEI. CDR3 DNA: TGTGCCAGCATCCTCACGGGAGGTCCCTACAATGAGCAGTTCTTC. It is translated as CASILTGGPYNEQFF.

To note about this clone: At one boundary the junction diverges from the germline segment, which might be a read error. The chain couples TRBV6-1 to TRBJ2-6; no clear D. The CDR3 has 15 amino acids. CDR1 MNHNS and CDR2 SASEGT come from the germline V gene. The CDR3 loop is CASSPGSSVANVLTF. CDR3 sequence (DNA): TGTGCCAGCAGCCCCGGAAGCTCTGTGGCCAATGTCCTGACTTTC.

Concerning this clone: A much larger clone sits a single nucleotide away, making a read error possible. The CDR3 is CASSDSVVKNVQYF. CDR3 nucleotides: TGTGCCAGCAGTGATTCGGTGGTCAAAAACGTTCAGTACTTC. This rearrangement joins TRBV25-1 to TRBJ2-4, with D unresolved. CDR1 and CDR2 from the germline V gene are MGHDK and SYGVNS. This CDR3 comprises 14 residues.

The J gene is TRBJ1-2, the V gene TRBV30; D perhaps matches TRBD1 (5 bases). Germline V gene lookup returns CDR1 GTSNPN and CDR2 SVGIG (reference sequence). V gave up 6 bases and J gave up 0 bases, with 11 bases separating them. The CDR3 has 13 residues. The CDR3 loop is CACRGIANYGYTF. CDR3 nucleotides: TGTGCCTGCCGGGGGATAGCTAACTATGGCTACACCTTC. Supplemented by reference TRBV30 and TRBJ1-2, the full variable domain reads SQTIHQWPATLVQPVGSPLSLECTVEGTSNPNLYWYRQAAGRGLQLLFYSVGIGQISSEVPQNLSASRPQDRQFILSSKKLLLSDSGFYLCACRGIANYGYTFGSGTRLTVV.

This clone is categorized as medium-sized (0.01 to 0.1%). CDR3 residues: CAWSGDREAGELFF. As DNA, the CDR3 is TGTGCCTGGAGCGGGGACAGGGAGGCCGGGGAGCTGTTTTTT. The gene calls are TRBV30 and TRBJ2-2; 9 bases are shared with TRBD1. Germline assignment: CDR1 GTSNPN and CDR2 SVGIG (reference sequence). The J segment lost 6 bases and the V segment lost 3 bases, leaving 5 bases of the junction unmatched. There are 14 residues in the CDR3.

CDR3 in DNA: TGTGCCAGCAGCGAGAGGGGCCGTGTTTCACCCCTCCACTTT. This sequence encodes CASSERGRVSPLHF. The J gene is TRBJ1-6, the V gene TRBV3-1; D is possibly TRBD1 (5 bases). The CDR3 loop spans 14 amino acids. With 5 bases removed from V and 9 bases from J, the gap between germline ends came to 14 bases. Per germline, CDR1 LGHDT and CDR2 YNNKEL (reference sequence).

As regards this clone: Because it lacks the conserved phenylalanine or tryptophan at the end, this CDR3 is likely a read error. The chain is built from TRBV5-1 and TRBJ2-3; unclear D gene. This CDR3 is 14 amino acids long. Germline V gene data show CDR1 as SGHRS and CDR2 as YFSETQ. This CDR3 reads CASSLSHPTDTQYY. CDR3 in DNA: TGCGCAAGCAGCTTGTCTCATCCCACAGATACGCAGTATTAT.

Many counts were recorded for this clone. V usage is TRBV29-1 and J usage is TRBJ2-2, with D perhaps matching TRBD2 (5 bases). Per germline, CDR1 SQVTM and CDR2 ANQGSEA. V lost 0 bases to trimming and J lost 4 bases, with 21 bases between them. The CDR3 is 18 amino acids. CDR3 loop: CSVEDLRGSASGTGELFF. CDR3 coding DNA: TGCAGCGTTGAAGATCTTCGGGGAAGCGCCTCGGGCACCGGGGAGCTGTTTTTT.

This clone was seen ten or more times. The V gene is TRBV5-1, the J gene TRBJ1-4; TRBD1 agrees at 9 bases. The CDR3 has 15 amino acids. After removal of 1 base from V and 7 bases from J, the junction contained 5 bases not matched to a gene. Germline V gene data show CDR1 as SGHRS and CDR2 as YFSETQ. Here the CDR3 DNA reads TGCGCCAGCAGCTTGACCGGGACAGGGTTTGAAAAACTGTTTTTT. Its protein product is CASSLTGTGFEKLFF. The full variable domain, in which reference TRBV5-1 and TRBJ1-4 provide the parts outside the CDR3, is KAGVTQTPRYLIKTRGQQVTLSCSPISGHRSVSWYQQTPGQGLQFLFEYFSETQRNKGNFPGRFSGRQFSNSRSEMNVSTLELGDSALYLCASSLTGTGFEKLFFGSGTQLSVL.

This clone was recorded at least ten times. The genes are TRBV20-1 and TRBJ2-1; TRBD1 agrees at 9 bases. V lost 6 bases, J lost 4 bases, and 10 bases stayed unmatched. CDR3 size: 15 residues. The germline CDR1 and CDR2 sequences are DFQATT and SNEGSKA (reference sequence). The CDR3 nucleotides are TGCAGTGCGGCGAGTCCGGGACAGGGATACAATGAGCAGTTCTTC. Protein: CSAASPGQGYNEQFF.

The rearrangement uses TRBV19 and TRBJ1-6; D is unclear. The CDR3 length is 13 residues. Germline V CDR1 and CDR2: LNHDA, SQIVND (reference sequence). V lost 3 bases and J 5 bases, leaving 5 bases between the germline ends. In nucleotides, the CDR3 is TGTGCCAGTAGTATCAGGAATAATTCACCCCTCCACTTT. It yields the protein CASSIRNNSPLHF.

By sample share, this clone is medium-sized. The gene calls are TRBV30 and TRBJ1-6; D unresolved. Germline assignment: CDR1 GTSNPN and CDR2 SVGIG (reference sequence). The CDR3 has 14 amino acids. Trimming stripped 2 bases from V and 9 bases from J, with 14 bases between. DNA for the CDR3: TGTGCCTGGAGTCCCCCGGACCGGAGTTCACCCCTCCACTTT. Translating it yields CAWSPPDRSSPLHF.

This clone occurred many times. V is TRBV20-1 and J is TRBJ2-1, with 12 bases lining up with TRBD2. Germline lookup yields CDR1 DFQATT and CDR2 SNEGSKA (reference sequence). The CDR3 runs 18 residues. The J segment lost 7 bases and the V segment lost 0 bases, leaving 13 bases of the junction unmatched. The CDR3 region is CSARDLFRTSGEYNEQFF. DNA for the CDR3: TGCAGTGCTAGAGATCTTTTTAGGACTAGCGGGGAGTATAATGAGCAGTTCTTC.

This clone came up a few times. A single base separates this from a much larger clone, so it may be a read error. The V and J genes are TRBV29-1 and TRBJ1-1, with 8 positions matching TRBD1. The CDR3 totals 11 residues. Germline lookup yields CDR1 SQVTM and CDR2 ANQGSEA. The CDR3 DNA follows: TGCAGCACTCTGGACAGGGCTATAGCTTACTTT. This sequence encodes CSTLDRAIAYF.

This clone was counted ten times or more. The V and J genes are TRBV5-1 and TRBJ2-1; 8 bases match TRBD1. The V segment lost 2 bases and the J segment 4 bases; nucleotides outside the gene matches: 2. There are 14 residues in the CDR3. Per the germline V gene, CDR1 is SGHRS and CDR2 is YFSETQ. The CDR3: CASSFGQGYNEQFF. The CDR3 DNA is TGCGCCAGCAGCTTCGGACAGGGATACAATGAGCAGTTCTTC.

In its sample, this clone was seen many times. Other DNA sequences in the sample encode the same CDR3. The V gene is TRBV29-1, the J gene TRBJ2-2; D not resolved. V was pared by 6 bases and J by 1 base, with 12 bases between. Germline lookup yields CDR1 SQVTM and CDR2 ANQGSEA. This CDR3 region has 14 residues. Here the CDR3 reads CSVAPLQNTGELFF. DNA for the CDR3: TGCAGCGTCGCCCCCCTGCAGAACACCGGGGAGCTGTTTTTT.

In its sample, this clone was seen many times. V usage is TRBV4-1 and J usage is TRBJ2-2; tentative D call: TRBD1 (6 bases). Looked up from germline, CDR1 is MGHRA and CDR2 is YSYEKL. CDR3 length: 15 residues. V lost 5 bases and J 1 base, leaving 11 bases between the germline ends. The CDR3 DNA reads as TGCGCCAGCAGCACCCGGACAGAGAACACCGGGGAGCTGTTTTTT. It yields the protein CASSTRTENTGELFF.